This TCR beta chain was identified in a study of shared clonotypes between healthy human individuals. On this clone itself: Its antigen is as yet unknown.

The length of the CDR3 is 16 residues. From germline, CDR1 is MNHEY and CDR2 SVGAGI. The V end was cut by 0 bases, the J end by 2 bases, with 14 bases between. Regarding the study as a whole: Some clonotypes were shared by all four sorted-subset donors, while others were not shared. The non-shared ones had lower generation probabilities than the shared ones. How much donors shared clonotypes was expected to be affected by sequencing depth. Apart from blood, nothing was sampled; tissue repertoires likely differ.

TCRdb keeps only in-frame clones here, not all; method: immunoSEQ multiplex PCR. This table holds over 2 million clones, roughly 94% found once. The V and J genes are TRBV6-5 and TRBJ2-7; possible D gene TRBD2, 6 bases. The TCR comes from a man between 18 and 35 years old in good health. Sequencing was done on a sample of naive CD4+ T cells sorted from blood. Regarding subset: CD45RA+ positively selected. The CDR3 DNA follows: TGTGCCAGCAGTTACTCGGGAGGCACCTTAACCTACGAGCAGTACTTC. It codes for CASSYSGGTLTYEQYF.